This T cell receptor beta chain was obtained from a study of blood T cell repertoires in COVID-19. Study at large: In each case, the material was cDNA or gDNA derived from T cells, B-cell-depleted T cells, or PBMCs.

The CDR3 spans 13 residues. CDR1 and CDR2 from the germline V gene are GTSNPN and SVGIG (reference sequence). V was clipped by 4 bases and J by 3 bases, with 10 bases between them. Authors' analysis steps: Amplification of reference gene primers was used by the study to estimate nucleated cell counts. The method was immunoSEQ multiplex PCR; TCRdb's version includes in-frame clones alone and lacks a portion of them. The V and J calls and clone size come from that table; D and trimming were worked out from the DNA. The sample lists 200,000 or so clones, 70% to 90% occurring once. The table lists this clone with a count of one.

Sequencing was carried out using peripheral blood. The V gene is TRBV30, the J gene TRBJ1-3; weak D call: TRBD1 (6 bases). The sequence derives from a woman in her thirties or forties who had recovered from COVID-19. The CDR3 DNA is TGTGCCTGGAACACAGGGAGTGGAAACACCATATATTTT. Translated: CAWNTGSGNTIYF.